The 16 T cell receptor beta chains listed next were all sequenced from one sample in a study of blood T cell repertoires in COVID-19. Measured with immunoSEQ multiplex PCR; TCRdb has only the in-frame clones, and not every one. This sample has approximately 280,000 clones, with around 92% found just once. Sequenced: PBMCs or T cells enriched from blood (not recorded which). These receptors were taken from a woman aged 55-69 years who had recovered from COVID-19.

The V and J genes are TRBV3-1 (or the pseudogene TRBV3-2) and TRBJ1-6; D is unresolved. The CDR3 is 10 amino acids. CDR1 and CDR2 (germline): LGHDT, YNNKEL (reference sequence). With 9 bases removed from V and 6 bases from J, the gap between germline ends came to 3 bases. The CDR3: CASINSPLHF. DNA for the CDR3: TGTGCCAGTATTAATTCACCCCTCCACTTT.

The gene calls are TRBV7-8 and TRBJ1-5, with a weak D call TRBD1 (6 bases). This CDR3 spans 13 amino acids. V was trimmed by 4 bases and J by 6 bases, leaving 10 bases between them. The germline CDR1 and CDR2 sequences are SGHVS and FQNEAQ. The CDR3 is CASSYTTGQPQHF. For the CDR3, the DNA is TGTGCCAGCAGCTACACGACAGGTCAGCCCCAGCATTTT.

The gene calls are TRBV9 and TRBJ2-7; 8 positions match TRBD2. Germline trimming cut 2 bases from V and 2 bases from J; bases unmatched to any gene: 6. The length of the CDR3 is 15 residues. Germline V lookup: CDR1 SGDLS, CDR2 YYNGEE. The CDR3 coding sequence is TGTGCCAGCAGCGTCTCTAGCGGGCCGACCTACGAGCAGTACTTC. Translated: CASSVSSGPTYEQYF.

The chain is built from TRBV2 and TRBJ1-3; TRBD1 might be the D (5 bases). The CDR3 loop spans 13 amino acids. The germline CDR1 and CDR2 sequences are SNHLY and FYNNEI. Between the trimmed V and J ends, which lost 10 bases and 1 base, there was a span of 11 bases. DNA of the CDR3: TGTGCCACCGCACAGGCGTCTGGAAACACCATATATTTT. It specifies CATAQASGNTIYF.

The chain has TRBV28 and TRBJ1-2; D uncertain. V lost 2 bases to trimming and J lost 6 bases, with 10 bases between them. The CDR3 is 13 residues long. In germline, CDR1 is MDHEN, CDR2 SYDVKM. The CDR3 protein is CASSLGEAHGYTF. The DNA of the CDR3 is TGTGCCAGCAGTTTAGGAGAAGCACATGGCTACACCTTC.

The gene calls are TRBV5-1 and TRBJ2-1; TRBD1 matches at 7 bases. V shed 1 base, J shed 0 bases, and the junction held 4 bases outside the gene matches. Germline CDR1 is SGHRS and CDR2 is YFSETQ. The CDR3 has 16 residues. CDR3: CASSLYGDSSYNEQFF. The CDR3, as DNA: TGCGCCAGCAGCTTGTATGGGGACAGCTCCTACAATGAGCAGTTCTTC.

The genes are TRBV6-5 and TRBJ2-5; a weak D match, TRBD1 (5 bases). Germline-derived CDR1 and CDR2 are MNHEY and SVGAGI. The V and J ends lost 0 bases and 2 bases respectively, with 7 bases between them. The CDR3 sequence is 14 residues long. The CDR3 here is CASSYSGQQETQYF. As DNA, the CDR3 is TGTGCCAGCAGTTACTCGGGGCAGCAAGAGACCCAGTACTTC.

The V and J genes are TRBV15 and TRBJ2-1; tentative D call: TRBD2 (6 bases). Between the trimmed V and J ends, which lost 4 bases and 5 bases, there was a span of 12 bases. The germline V gene has CDR1 LNHNV and CDR2 YYDKDF (reference sequence). This CDR3 is built from 14 residues. The CDR3 DNA reads TGTGCCACCAGCAAGCGTTCGGGAGACAATGAGCAGTTCTTC. The encoded protein is CATSKRSGDNEQFF. The whole variable domain, remainder taken from reference TRBV15 and TRBJ2-1, is DAMVIQNPRYQVTQFGKPVTLSCSQTLNHNVMYWYQQKSSQAPKLLFHYYDKDFNNEADTPDNFQSRRPNTSFCFLDIRSPGLGDTAMYLCATSKRSGDNEQFFGPGTRLTVL.

The CDR3 bases are TGTGCCAGCACGGAATCGCCCGGGCGCGAGCGGGAGAGGAATGAGCAGTTCTTC. Translated: CASTESPGRERERNEQFF. The chain links TRBV28 to TRBJ2-1; 8 bases are a match to TRBD2. From germline, CDR1 is MDHEN and CDR2 SYDVKM. The CDR3 runs 18 residues. J gave up 7 bases and V 7 bases, and 21 bases lay outside the gene matches.

V is TRBV2 and J is TRBJ1-4; 10 nucleotides align to TRBD1. Trimming at V came to 5 bases and at J to 7 bases, leaving 7 bases not matched to a gene. This CDR3 has 15 amino acids. Germline lookup yields CDR1 SNHLY and CDR2 FYNNEI. CDR3 DNA sequence: TGTGCCAGCAGTCCCAGACAGGGGGCAGGTGAAAAACTGTTTTTT. This gives the protein CASSPRQGAGEKLFF.

A single count supports this clone. The chain recombines TRBV12-5 with TRBJ2-3; the D is unclear. Per the germline V gene, CDR1 is LGHNT and CDR2 is FRNRAP. V lost 4 bases, J lost 2 bases, and 13 bases lay in between. There are 15 residues in the CDR3. The CDR3 DNA reads as TGTGCTAGTGGTTCGCCCCAGGTCTTCACAGATACGCAGTATTTT. It translates to CASGSPQVFTDTQYF.

V is TRBV9 and J is TRBJ2-7; 8 bases align to TRBD1. The germline gives CDR1 SGDLS, CDR2 YYNGEE. Germline trimming cut 3 bases from V and 3 bases from J; bases unmatched to any gene: 5. The CDR3 is 14 amino acids. CDR3 nucleotides: TGTGCCAGCAGCGCCGGGACAGGACTCTACGAGCAGTACTTC. Its protein product is CASSAGTGLYEQYF.

The chain couples TRBV5-5 to TRBJ1-1, with 10 positions matching TRBD1. This CDR3 region has 15 residues. After removal of 2 bases from V and 3 bases from J, the junction contained 4 bases not matched to a gene. Germline values: CDR1 SGHKS, CDR2 YYEKEE (reference sequence). Here the CDR3 reads CASSFPGQGDTEAFF. The CDR3 nucleotides are TGTGCCAGCAGCTTCCCCGGACAGGGGGACACTGAAGCTTTCTTT.

CDR3 region: CASGTGSTEAFF. DNA for the CDR3: TGTGCCAGCGGAACCGGGAGCACTGAAGCTTTCTTT. The rearrangement joins TRBV28 to TRBJ1-1; no clear D gene. This CDR3 has 12 residues. V lost 8 bases to trimming and J lost 4 bases, with 11 bases between them. Germline-derived CDR1 and CDR2 are MDHEN and SYDVKM.

This clone was picked up one time. V gene TRBV6-5 combines with J gene TRBJ2-7, with D possibly being TRBD1 (5 bases). CDR1 MNHEY and CDR2 SVGAGI come from the germline V gene. This CDR3 is 15 amino acids long. Trimming cost V 0 bases and J 3 bases, with 12 bases left between them. The CDR3 spells CASSYSQAYNYEQYF. In nucleotides, the CDR3 is TGTGCCAGCAGTTACTCACAGGCTTATAACTACGAGCAGTACTTC.

V is TRBV11-3 and J is TRBJ1-1; D is unresolved. The CDR3 length is 12 residues. V shed 5 bases and J shed 7 bases, with 11 bases lying between them. Germline V lookup: CDR1 SGHNT, CDR2 YENEEA. CDR3 sequence (DNA): TGTGCCAGCAGCGGTGACTCGGATGAAGCTTTCTTT. Translating gives CASSGDSDEAFF.